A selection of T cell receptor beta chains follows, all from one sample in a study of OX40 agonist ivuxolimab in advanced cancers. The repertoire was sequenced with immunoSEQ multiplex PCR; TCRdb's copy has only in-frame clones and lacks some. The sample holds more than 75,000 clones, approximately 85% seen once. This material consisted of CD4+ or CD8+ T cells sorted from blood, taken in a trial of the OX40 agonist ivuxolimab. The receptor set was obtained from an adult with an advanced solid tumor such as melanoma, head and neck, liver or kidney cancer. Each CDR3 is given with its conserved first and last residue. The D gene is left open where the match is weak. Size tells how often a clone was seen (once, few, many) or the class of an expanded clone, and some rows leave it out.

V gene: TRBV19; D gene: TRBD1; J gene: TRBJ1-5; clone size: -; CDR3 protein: CASSRRQGGQPQHF; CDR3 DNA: TGTGCCAGTAGTAGAAGACAGGGAGGACAGCCCCAGCATTTT
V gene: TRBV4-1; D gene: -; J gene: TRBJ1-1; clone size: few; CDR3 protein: CASTLGRRTLSPTEAFF; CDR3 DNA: TGCGCCAGCACCTTGGGACGACGGACCTTATCCCCCACTGAAGCTTTCTTT
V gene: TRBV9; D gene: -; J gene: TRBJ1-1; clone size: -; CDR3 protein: CASSSVNTEAFF; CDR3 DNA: TGTGCCAGCAGCTCAGTGAACACTGAAGCTTTCTTT
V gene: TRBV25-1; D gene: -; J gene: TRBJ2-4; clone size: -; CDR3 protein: CASRVGNIQYF; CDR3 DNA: TGTGCCAGCAGGGTGGGGAACATTCAGTACTTC
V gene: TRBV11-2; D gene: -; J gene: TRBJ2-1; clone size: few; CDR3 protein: CASSFGTLLEQFF; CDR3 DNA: TGTGCCAGCAGCTTTGGGACTCTTCTAGAGCAGTTCTTC
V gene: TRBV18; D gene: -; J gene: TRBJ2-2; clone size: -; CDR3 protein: CASSPPGNTGELFF; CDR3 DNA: TGTGCCAGCTCACCACCGGGAAACACCGGGGAGCTGTTTTTT
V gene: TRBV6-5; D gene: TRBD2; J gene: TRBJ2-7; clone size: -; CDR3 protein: CASSYGTLAGRYEQYF; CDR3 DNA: TGTGCCAGCAGTTACGGGACACTAGCGGGACGCTACGAGCAGTACTTC
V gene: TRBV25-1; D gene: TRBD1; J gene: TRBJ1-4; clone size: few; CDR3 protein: CASRGQGAEKLFF; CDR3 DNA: TGTGCCAGTAGGGGACAGGGGGCTGAAAAACTGTTTTTT
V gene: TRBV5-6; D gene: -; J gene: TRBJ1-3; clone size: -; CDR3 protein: CASSPTGSLGNTIYF; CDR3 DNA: TGTGCCAGCAGCCCCACCGGATCCCTCGGGAACACCATATATTTT
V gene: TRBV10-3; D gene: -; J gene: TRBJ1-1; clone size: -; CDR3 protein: CVISESRYTEAFF; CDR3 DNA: TGTGTCATCAGTGAGTCCCGTTACACTGAAGCTTTCTTT
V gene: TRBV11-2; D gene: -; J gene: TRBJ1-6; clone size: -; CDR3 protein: CASSLMSGYTYNSPLHF; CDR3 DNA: TGTGCCAGCAGCTTAATGTCAGGATATACCTATAATTCACCCCTCCACTTT
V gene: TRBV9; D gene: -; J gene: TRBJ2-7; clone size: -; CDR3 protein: CASSGDVALGWSYEQYF; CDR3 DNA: TGTGCCAGCAGCGGGGATGTGGCCTTGGGGTGGTCCTACGAGCAGTACTTC
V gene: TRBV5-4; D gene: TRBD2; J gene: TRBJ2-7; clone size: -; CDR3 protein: CASSPPGTSGRSYEQYF; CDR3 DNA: TGTGCCAGCAGTCCCCCCGGGACTAGCGGGAGATCCTACGAGCAGTACTTC
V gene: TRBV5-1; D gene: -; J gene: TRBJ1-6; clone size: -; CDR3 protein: CASSLDGSNSPLHF; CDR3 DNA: TGCGCCAGCAGCTTGGACGGATCTAATTCACCCCTCCACTTT
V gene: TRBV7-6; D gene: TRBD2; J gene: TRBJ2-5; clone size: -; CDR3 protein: CASSRGLAGSGQETQYF; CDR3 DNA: TGTGCCAGCAGTCGGGGACTAGCGGGATCGGGCCAAGAGACCCAGTACTTC
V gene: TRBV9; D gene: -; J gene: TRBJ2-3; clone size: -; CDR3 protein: CASSARGGPGLRGPNTQYF; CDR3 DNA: TGTGCCAGCAGCGCACGAGGAGGGCCGGGACTCCGGGGCCCTAATACGCAGTATTTT
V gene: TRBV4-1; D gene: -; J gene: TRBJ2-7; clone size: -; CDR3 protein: CASSQEEGPPYEQYF; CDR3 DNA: TGCGCCAGCAGCCAAGAGGAAGGACCCCCCTACGAGCAGTACTTC
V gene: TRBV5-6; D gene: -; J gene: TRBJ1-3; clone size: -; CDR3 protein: CASSLGTGSSGNTIYF; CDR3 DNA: TGTGCCAGCAGCTTGGGGACGGGGAGCTCTGGAAACACCATATATTTT
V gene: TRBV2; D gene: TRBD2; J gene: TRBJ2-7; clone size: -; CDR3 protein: CASSPGLAGVGYEQYF; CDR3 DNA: TGTGCCAGCAGTCCGGGACTAGCGGGAGTCGGCTACGAGCAGTACTTC
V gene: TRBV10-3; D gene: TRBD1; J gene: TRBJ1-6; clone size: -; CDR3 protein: CAISELTGDSPLHF; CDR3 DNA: TGTGCCATCAGTGAGCTAACAGGGGATTCACCCCTCCACTTT
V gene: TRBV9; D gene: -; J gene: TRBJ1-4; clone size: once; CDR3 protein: CASSIKGRVGEKLFF; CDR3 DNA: TGTGCCAGCAGCATCAAGGGCAGGGTTGGGGAAAAACTGTTTTTT
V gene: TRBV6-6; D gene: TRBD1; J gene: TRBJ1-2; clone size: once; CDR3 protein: CASSTHQTGKDYGYTF; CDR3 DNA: TGTGCCAGCAGTACACACCAGACAGGGAAGGACTATGGCTACACCTTC
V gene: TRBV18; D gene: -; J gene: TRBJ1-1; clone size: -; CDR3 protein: CASSQGAGPDTEAFF; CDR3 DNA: TGTGCCAGCTCACAGGGCGCCGGTCCGGACACTGAAGCTTTCTTT
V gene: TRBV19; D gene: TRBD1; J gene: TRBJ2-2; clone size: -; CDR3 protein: CASSSHGRGTGELFF; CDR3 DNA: TGTGCCAGTAGTAGCCACGGCAGGGGGACCGGGGAGCTGTTTTTT
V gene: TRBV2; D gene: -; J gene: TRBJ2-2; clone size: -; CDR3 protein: CASSAPRAGGLARANTGELFF; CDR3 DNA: TGTGCCAGCAGCGCCCCCCGGGCCGGCGGTCTAGCGCGCGCGAACACCGGGGAGCTGTTTTTT
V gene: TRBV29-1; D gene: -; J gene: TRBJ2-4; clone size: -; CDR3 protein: CSVVQGENIQYF; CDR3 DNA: TGCAGCGTTGTGCAGGGCGAAAACATTCAGTACTTC
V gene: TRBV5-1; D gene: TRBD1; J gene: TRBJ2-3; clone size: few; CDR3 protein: CASSQGDPRTDTQYF; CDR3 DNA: TGCGCCAGCAGTCAGGGGGACCCAAGGACAGATACGCAGTATTTT
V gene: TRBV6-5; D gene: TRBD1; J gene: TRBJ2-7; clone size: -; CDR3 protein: CASSYLRQGAYEQYF; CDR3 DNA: TGTGCCAGCAGTTACCTCCGACAGGGGGCCTACGAGCAGTACTTC